This record concerns one T cell receptor (beta chain) sequence. The antigen is not known. The data stem from a study of T-cell memory formation after mild COVID-19. Study-wide points: Later expanders leaned CD4+, whereas clones that contracted between day 15 and 85 were balanced CD4/CD8. What remained unconfirmed was the SARS-CoV-2 specificity of second-wave clones peaking on day 37. CD4+ clones that contracted lay mainly in CM and EM; CD8+ ones lay in EMRA.

TCRdb processed the 5' RACE reads anew with MiXCR; each CDR3 protein has one entry. Here the sample spans 470,000 or so distinct CDR3 sequences, 20% to 30% being singletons. This receptor was identified in an adult woman who had mild COVID-19 (a few samples of this study predate the infection). Cell type and time point are not known. The sample was PBMCs or a T cell subset sorted from them (not recorded which).

The CDR3 DNA reads as TGCGCCAGCAGCCCGGGACAGGGGGCACAAAAACTGTTTTTT. Amino acid sequence: CASSPGQGAQKLFF. V is TRBV5-1 and J is TRBJ1-4; 12 bases match TRBD1. The CDR3 runs to 14 residues. Germline CDR1 SGHRS, CDR2 YFSETQ. J was trimmed by 9 bases and V by 4 bases; bases with no gene match: 4.